The 22 T cell receptor beta chains below were found in one sample sequenced in a study of breast tumors, draining lymph nodes, adjacent tissues (dated by TCRdb to between 2015 and 2016). Library preparation used multiplex PCR. The sequencer listed for this sample is Illumina HiSeq 2000. TCRdb reanalyzed the raw reads on its own, using fastp at Q25 for trimming and MiXCR for clone calling, and kept in-frame beta chains. A single entry per CDR3 protein holds the most common genes and DNA from its merged rows. The sample table records approximately 100,000 distinct CDR3 sequences; 21% of these occur just once. Of the sample, roughly 1.2% falls within the top ten clones. The axillary draining lymph nodes of breast cancer patients were the source of the lymph node samples. The specimen was axillary lymph node tissue. These receptors all stem from a female donor with breast cancer. Some clones in this sample may be carry-over from other donors' samples.

The sample holds many counts of this clonotype. The rearrangement links TRBV12-3 or TRBV12-4 to TRBJ1-2, with a weak D call TRBD1 (6 bases). Trimming left V 5 bases short and J 3 bases short, with 13 bases between. The CDR3 is 14 residues long. The CDR3 loop is CASSTDRHDYGYTF. The CDR3 nucleotides are TGTGCCAGCAGTACGGACAGACACGACTATGGCTACACCTTC.

This clonotype was picked up many times. The chain uses TRBV20-1 and TRBJ2-1; 11 bases match TRBD2. From germline, CDR1 is DFQATT and CDR2 SNEGSKA (reference sequence). V lost 5 bases and J lost 1; bases outside the gene matches: 4. The CDR3 runs to 15 residues. The CDR3 here is CSAQTSGRSYNEQFF. For the CDR3, the DNA is TGCAGTGCTCAAACTAGCGGGAGATCCTACAATGAGCAGTTCTTC.

The table lists this clonotype with many counts. This chain connects TRBV20-1 to TRBJ2-1, with 9 bases lining up with TRBD2. The CDR3 contains 14 residues. V lost 5 bases to trimming and J lost 8 bases; unmatched junction nucleotides: 10. Looked up from germline, CDR1 is DFQATT and CDR2 is SNEGSKA (reference sequence). The CDR3 loop is CSARRLAGIYEQFF. CDR3 bases: TGCAGTGCTCGTAGGCTAGCGGGAATCTATGAGCAGTTCTTC.

V usage is TRBV20-1 and J usage is TRBJ1-2; 8 bases agree with TRBD1. This CDR3 has 14 amino acids. V lost 0 bases and J lost 7; bases outside the gene matches: 7. From germline, CDR1 is DFQATT and CDR2 SNEGSKA (reference sequence). In nucleotides, the CDR3 is TGCAGTGCTAGAGATGCGGGGACAGGCGGTGGCTACACCTTC. Translation gives CSARDAGTGGGYTF.

This chain links TRBV5-1 with TRBJ1-1, with unresolved D. With 0 bases removed from V and 1 base from J, the gap between germline ends came to 7 bases. The CDR3 runs to 14 residues. Germline CDR1 is SGHRS and CDR2 is YFSETQ. As DNA, the CDR3 is TGCGCCAGCAGCTTGGTACCTCCGAACACTGAAGCTTTCTTT. This translates into CASSLVPPNTEAFF.

The V call is TRBV11-2, the J call TRBJ2-1, with TRBD2 identical over 10 bases. Unmatched junction bases numbered 7, after V lost 5 bases and J lost 9 bases. The CDR3 consists of 14 residues. Looked up from germline, CDR1 is SGHAT and CDR2 is FQNNGV. The CDR3 reads CASSDRTSGPEQFF. The CDR3 DNA reads TGTGCCAGCAGCGACCGGACTAGCGGCCCTGAGCAGTTCTTC. The full variable domain, completed using reference TRBV11-2 and TRBJ2-1, is EAGVAQSPRYKIIEKRQSVAFWCNPISGHATLYWYQQILGQGPKLLIQFQNNGVVDDSQLPKDRFSAERLKGVDSTLKIQPAKLEDSAVYLCASSDRTSGPEQFFGPGTRLTVL.

This clonotype was picked up many times. V usage is TRBV6-1 and J usage is TRBJ2-7, with D possibly being TRBD1 (6 bases). Germline values: CDR1 MNHNS, CDR2 SASEGT. The CDR3 runs 13 residues. The germline V and J ends were trimmed by 2 bases and 2 bases, with 7 bases remaining between them. In DNA form, the CDR3 reads TGTGCCAGCAGTGAATGGGACACCTACGAGCAGTACTTC. It yields the protein CASSEWDTYEQYF.

This clonotype was seen ten or more times. V and J are TRBV5-1 and TRBJ1-2; D may be TRBD1 (5 bases). The CDR3 is 14 amino acids. The germline CDR1 and CDR2 sequences are SGHRS and YFSETQ. Trimming removed 0 bases at V and 8 bases at J, with 14 bases between. CDR3: CASSLEGPLQGYTF. The CDR3 DNA reads TGCGCCAGCAGCTTGGAGGGACCCCTGCAAGGCTACACCTTC.

This clonotype was detected ten times or more. The chain recombines TRBV7-9 with TRBJ2-5; TRBD1 agrees at 10 bases. The CDR3 length is 14 residues. Germline V CDR1 and CDR2: SEHNR, FQNEAQ (reference sequence). J was trimmed by 5 bases and V by 3 bases; bases with no gene match: 3. CDR3 nucleotide sequence: TGTGCCAGCAGCTTCGGGACAGGGGTGGAGACCCAGTACTTC. Translated, it gives CASSFGTGVETQYF.

This clonotype occurred many times. This chain connects TRBV27 to TRBJ1-2; D may be TRBD1 (5 bases). From germline, CDR1 is MNHEY and CDR2 SMNVEV (reference sequence). Trimming removed 6 bases at V and 8 bases at J, with 13 bases between. The CDR3 is made up of 12 amino acids. In DNA form, the CDR3 reads TGTGCCAGCAGGGAGGGTTGGGACGGCTACACCTTC. Encoded protein: CASREGWDGYTF.

About this clonotype itself: The junction departs from the called germline gene at one end, perhaps through a read error. The V call is TRBV28, the J call TRBJ1-3; TRBD1 is a possible D gene (5 bases). Germline-derived CDR1 and CDR2 are MDHEN and SYDVKM. This CDR3 has 14 amino acids. CDR3 sequence reads: CVSSTDSSGNTIYF. As DNA, the CDR3 is TGTGTCAGCAGCACCGACAGTTCTGGAAACACCATATATTTT.

At least ten counts were recorded for this clonotype. The J gene is TRBJ2-1, the V gene TRBV10-3, with TRBD2 as a possible D gene (5 bases). V lost 8 bases, J lost 9 bases, and 8 bases lay in between. Germline V gene lookup returns CDR1 ENHRY and CDR2 SYGVKD. The CDR3 has 10 amino acids. Here the CDR3 DNA reads TGTGCCATCGGGAGTGGTGAGCAGTTCTTC. It translates to CAIGSGEQFF.

Ten or more counts support this clonotype. The chain links TRBV7-9 to TRBJ1-4; 7 bases line up with TRBD1. The CDR3 totals 16 residues. Germline V gives CDR1 SEHNR, CDR2 FQNEAQ (reference sequence). V lost 6 bases to trimming and J lost 6 bases; unmatched junction nucleotides: 13. The CDR3 region is CASSPIDRARDEKLFF. The CDR3 DNA reads as TGTGCCAGCAGTCCCATTGACAGGGCCCGCGATGAAAAACTGTTTTTT.

This clonotype was seen repeatedly, ten times or more. The rearrangement joins TRBV27 to TRBJ2-7; 11 bases match TRBD2. Trimming removed 5 bases from V and 4 bases from J; junction bases left unmatched: 7. CDR3 length equals 15 residues. CDR1 is MNHEY, CDR2 SMNVEV, per germline (reference sequence). CDR3 DNA: TGTGCCAGCAGTCCGCTAGCGGGAGGTTTTTACGAGCAGTACTTC. As protein: CASSPLAGGFYEQYF.

This clonotype was seen at least ten times. This rearrangement joins TRBV24-1 to TRBJ2-1; D is undetermined. V was cut by 7 bases and J by 0 bases, with 9 bases left in between. The germline V gene encodes CDR1 KGHDR and CDR2 SFDVKD. The CDR3 contains 14 residues. The CDR3 spells CATSDVSSYNEQFF. The CDR3 DNA is TGTGCCACCAGCGACGTAAGCTCCTACAATGAGCAGTTCTTC.

This clonotype occurred many times. The V call is TRBV5-4, the J call TRBJ2-7, with TRBD2 matching over 7 bases. The CDR3 has 13 amino acids. Germline V gene sequence: CDR1 SGHNT, CDR2 YYREEE (reference sequence). With 1 base clipped from V and 3 bases from J, the junction kept 1 base outside the gene matches. The DNA for the CDR3 is TGTGCCAGCAGCTTGCCTAGCGGCTACGAGCAGTACTTC. It encodes CASSLPSGYEQYF.

The rearrangement joins TRBV7-3 to TRBJ1-1; no definite D call. Germline V gene sequence: CDR1 SGHTA, CDR2 FQGTGA. This CDR3 has 12 residues. V lost 2 bases and J lost 7, with 8 bases in between. The CDR3 loop reads CASSLLQIEAFF. CDR3 nucleotide sequence: TGTGCCAGCAGCTTATTGCAGATTGAAGCTTTCTTT.

This clonotype was detected only a few times. This clone may be a read error of a much larger clone one base away. This chain connects TRBV27 to TRBJ1-2; 10 nucleotides match TRBD1. Unmatched junction bases numbered 8, after V lost 6 bases and J lost 4 bases. Germline V gives CDR1 MNHEY, CDR2 SMNVEV (reference sequence). The CDR3 consists of 15 residues. The CDR3, as DNA: TGTGCCAGCAGCTTCGGACAGGGGGGGGTCTATGGCTACACCTTC. This gives the protein CASSFGQGGVYGYTF.

This clonotype was seen at least ten times. This rearrangement joins TRBV9 to TRBJ2-5; TRBD2 aligns across 12 bases. This CDR3 comprises 20 residues. From germline, CDR1 is SGDLS and CDR2 YYNGEE. V lost 0 bases to trimming and J lost 1 base; unmatched junction nucleotides: 13. CDR3 nucleotides: TGTGCCAGCAGCGTAGCTTTCGGGGAAGGACTAGCGGGGAGCCAAGAGACCCAGTACTTC. Its protein is CASSVAFGEGLAGSQETQYF.

In its sample, this clonotype was seen a few times. This chain joins TRBV14 and TRBJ1-2, with D perhaps matching TRBD1 (6 bases). Germline V gene data show CDR1 as SGHDN and CDR2 as FVKESK. The CDR3 spans 15 residues. The ends were cut back, 0 bases at V and 7 bases at J, with 15 bases in the middle. The CDR3 here is CASSQDGAIRGGYTF. As DNA, the CDR3 is TGTGCCAGCAGCCAAGATGGGGCCATCAGGGGTGGCTACACCTTC.

This clonotype was counted ten times or more. Here the CDR3 reads CASSSLHKHFSGNTIYF. The CDR3 coding sequence is TGTGCCAGCAGTTCACTACACAAGCACTTCTCTGGAAACACCATATATTTT. The chain uses TRBV6-5 and TRBJ1-3; D not certain. Germline V gene sequence: CDR1 MNHEY, CDR2 SVGAGI. With 4 bases removed from V and 0 bases from J, the gap between germline ends came to 16 bases. This CDR3 spans 17 amino acids.

This clonotype was found many times. The J gene is TRBJ2-7, the V gene TRBV6-5; D might be TRBD2 (6 bases). The CDR3 runs 11 residues. Germline assignment: CDR1 MNHEY and CDR2 SVGAGI. The V and J ends lost 6 bases and 9 bases respectively, with 12 bases between them. This chain's CDR3 is CASRTTGVQYF. In nucleotides, the CDR3 is TGTGCCAGCAGAACCACGGGGGTGCAGTACTTC.